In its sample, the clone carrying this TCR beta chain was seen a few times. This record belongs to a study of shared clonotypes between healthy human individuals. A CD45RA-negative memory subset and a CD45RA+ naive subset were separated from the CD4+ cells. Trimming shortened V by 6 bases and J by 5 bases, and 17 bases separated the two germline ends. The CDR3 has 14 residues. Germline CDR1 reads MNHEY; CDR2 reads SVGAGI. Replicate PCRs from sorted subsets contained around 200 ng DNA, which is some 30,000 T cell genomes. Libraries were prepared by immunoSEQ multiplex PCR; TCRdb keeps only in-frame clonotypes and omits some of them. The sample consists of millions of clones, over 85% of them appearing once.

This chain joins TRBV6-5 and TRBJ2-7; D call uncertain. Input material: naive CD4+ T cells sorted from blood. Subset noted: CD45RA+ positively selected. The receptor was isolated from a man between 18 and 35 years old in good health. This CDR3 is CASRPGSSVHEQYF. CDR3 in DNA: TGTGCCAGCAGACCCGGATCCTCGGTCCACGAGCAGTACTTC.